This TCR beta chain was profiled in a study of read filtering for tumor transcriptome and immune sequencing. Of note for this clonotype: The antigen remains unidentified. With a much larger clone just one base away, this may be a read error.

Sampling of bone marrow took place during active disease in every patient. Molecular barcoded adaptors covering alpha/delta and beta/gamma chains were used on roughly 400 ng RNA. TCRdb ran MiXCR on the reads and lists one entry per CDR3 protein. The sample records over 45,000 distinct CDR3 sequences, 20% to 25% being singletons. Study-level findings and limits: Sorted CD138-negative bone marrow cells were not purified T cells. In IR-seq, single-read clonotypes were about 80% of clonotypes but 3% to 3.5% of reads.

Material for sequencing was a population of CD138-negative cells sorted from bone marrow. This receptor was obtained from a donor aged 40 or older with multiple myeloma.

Here the CDR3 reads CANSEGRNTEAFF. DNA of the CDR3: TGTGCCAACAGTGAAGGGAGGAACACTGAAGCTTTCTTT. The chain combines TRBV28 with TRBJ1-1; D is unclear. The CDR3 totals 13 residues. The germline gives CDR1 MDHEN, CDR2 SYDVKM.